This T cell receptor beta chain was captured by sequencing in a study of cytomegalovirus exposure and HLA in healthy donors. CDR3 length equals 13 residues. Germline V lookup: CDR1 GTSNPN, CDR2 SVGIG (reference sequence). Trimming shortened V by 4 bases and J by 4 bases, and 13 bases separated the two germline ends. Study-level points and caveats: One variant, a missense change in DCLRE1C, was linked in a later analysis to TCR beta V- and J-gene trimming. The authors listed some 150 TCR beta chains as cytomegalovirus-associated.

In the case of this clone: The target antigen is unknown.

PCR primers comprised 60 Vbeta and 13 Jbeta primers. Data came from immunoSEQ multiplex PCR; TCRdb stores just in-frame clones and leaves some out. The specimen's table records approximately 190,000 clones. Sequencing input: PBMCs. This rearrangement joins TRBV30 to TRBJ1-2; D ambiguous. The TCR sequence derives from a man in his thirties or forties in good health and CMV-seronegative. DNA of the CDR3: TGTGCCTGGATTACGAGAGCTAGCTATGGCTACACCTTC. Protein product: CAWITRASYGYTF. Filled out from reference TRBV30 and TRBJ1-2, the complete variable domain reads SQTIHQWPATLVQPVGSPLSLECTVEGTSNPNLYWYRQAAGRGLQLLFYSVGIGQISSEVPQNLSASRPQDRQFILSSKKLLLSDSGFYLCAWITRASYGYTFGSGTRLTVV.